Each of the 4 T cell receptor beta chains below was sequenced from the same sample in a study of shared clonotypes between healthy human individuals. The table came from immunoSEQ multiplex PCR; TCRdb's copy has only in-frame clones and leaves some out. The profile shows about 1 million clones, approximately 68% of them singletons. Input material: memory CD4+ T cells sorted from blood. Subset here: CD45RA-negative fraction. Every receptor here comes from a young man in good health.

This rearrangement joins TRBV5-5 to TRBJ2-5; no clear D. Trimming cost V 0 bases and J 5 bases, with 11 bases left between them. From germline, CDR1 is SGHKS and CDR2 YYEKEE (reference sequence). This CDR3 is built from 14 residues. DNA of the CDR3: TGTGCCAGCAGCTTGGGACTCTTTGAGGAGACCCAGTACTTC. This codes for CASSLGLFEETQYF.

V usage is TRBV7-3 and J usage is TRBJ1-1; TRBD1 matches 8 bases. J gave up 5 bases and V 5 bases, and 7 bases lay outside the gene matches. The germline gives CDR1 SGHTA, CDR2 FQGTGA. The CDR3 runs to 14 residues. As DNA, the CDR3 is TGTGCCAGCAGCCGACAGGGGCCAGGGACTGAAGCTTTCTTT. Translating it yields CASSRQGPGTEAFF.

The chain has TRBV6-1 and TRBJ1-6, with D perhaps TRBD1 (5 bases). Germline loops: CDR1 MNHNS, CDR2 SASEGT. This CDR3 has 18 residues. V lost 4 bases and J lost 2, with 18 bases in between. CDR3: CASSVHYGTDPYNSPLHF. The CDR3 DNA sequence: TGTGCCAGCAGTGTCCACTACGGGACGGACCCCTATAATTCACCCCTCCACTTT.

The chain links TRBV6-1 to TRBJ2-7; D is unclear. Germline values: CDR1 MNHNS, CDR2 SASEGT. This CDR3 has 15 residues. V lost 3 bases and J lost 0, with 12 bases in between. The CDR3 reads CASSDPWVSSYEQYF. The DNA for the CDR3 is TGTGCCAGCAGTGACCCATGGGTGAGCTCCTACGAGCAGTACTTC.